This entry describes one T cell receptor (beta chain). Libraries were prepared by immunoSEQ multiplex PCR; TCRdb keeps only in-frame clonotypes and omits some of them. The sample has fewer than 100,000 clones; around 90% are singletons. This sample is drawn from a study of OX40 agonist ivuxolimab in advanced cancers. The sequence came from an adult with an advanced solid tumor such as melanoma, head and neck, liver or kidney cancer. The material was CD4+ or CD8+ T cells sorted from blood, obtained in a trial of the OX40 agonist ivuxolimab.

CDR3 residues: CASSLLAGEEYEQYF. The CDR3 DNA sequence: TGTGCCAGCAGTTTACTAGCGGGAGAGGAATACGAGCAGTACTTC. This chain uses TRBV28 with TRBJ2-5; 10 bases are shared with TRBD2. TRBJ2-7 matches the DNA end more closely, so the J call is doubtful. This CDR3 is 15 amino acids long. Germline loops: CDR1 MDHEN, CDR2 SYDVKM.